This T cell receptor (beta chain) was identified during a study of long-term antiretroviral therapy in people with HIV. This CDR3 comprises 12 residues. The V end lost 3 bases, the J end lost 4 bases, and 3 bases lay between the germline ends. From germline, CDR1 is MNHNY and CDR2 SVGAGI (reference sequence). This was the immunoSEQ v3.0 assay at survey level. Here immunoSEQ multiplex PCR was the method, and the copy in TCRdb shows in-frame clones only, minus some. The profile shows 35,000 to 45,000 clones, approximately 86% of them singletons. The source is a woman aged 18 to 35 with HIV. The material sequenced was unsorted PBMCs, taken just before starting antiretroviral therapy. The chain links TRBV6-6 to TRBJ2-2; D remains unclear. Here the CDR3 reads CASSYTTGELFF. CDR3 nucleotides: TGTGCCAGCAGTTATACCACCGGGGAGCTGTTTTTT.